The 18 T cell receptor beta chains presented below share a single source sample, sequenced in a study of OX40 agonist ivuxolimab in advanced cancers. Generated by immunoSEQ multiplex PCR, the TCRdb table keeps only in-frame clones and is missing some. The sample yields approximately 26,000 clones, about four fifths seen once. The material sequenced was CD4+ or CD8+ T cells sorted from blood, taken in a trial of the OX40 agonist ivuxolimab. The receptors derive from an adult with an advanced solid tumor such as melanoma, head and neck, liver or kidney cancer.

The chain recombines TRBV5-1 with TRBJ2-2; D might be TRBD1 (5 bases). CDR3 length equals 17 residues. Germline lookup yields CDR1 SGHRS and CDR2 YFSETQ. Deletions cut 0 bases from V and 0 bases from J, with 12 bases between. The CDR3 loop reads CASSLVMGQANTGELFF. CDR3 nucleotides: TGCGCCAGCAGCTTGGTTATGGGGCAGGCGAACACCGGGGAGCTGTTTTTT.

V gene TRBV27 combines with J gene TRBJ2-2; D unclear. V lost 3 bases and J lost 7, with 6 bases in between. Germline CDR1 is MNHEY and CDR2 is SMNVEV (reference sequence). This CDR3 has 12 amino acids. The CDR3 region has the DNA TGTGCCAGCAGTTTCGGCGGCGGGGAGCTGTTTTTT. This gives the protein CASSFGGGELFF.

V is TRBV7-9 and J is TRBJ2-2; 10 bases are a match to TRBD2. This CDR3 has 16 amino acids. CDR1 and CDR2 from the germline V gene are SEHNR and FQNEAQ (reference sequence). Trimming at V came to 1 base and at J to 3 bases, leaving 2 bases not matched to a gene. This CDR3 is CASSLEAGGDTGELFF. As DNA, the CDR3 is TGTGCCAGCAGCTTAGAAGCGGGAGGGGACACCGGGGAGCTGTTTTTT.

V gene TRBV4-1 combines with J gene TRBJ2-2, with a tentative D call TRBD1 (6 bases). V lost 8 bases and J lost 5, with 21 bases in between. This CDR3 comprises 16 residues. CDR1 MGHRA and CDR2 YSYEKL come from the germline V gene. This chain's CDR3 is CASRLSLGGTTGELFF. CDR3 in DNA: TGCGCCAGCCGATTGTCCCTAGGGGGAACGACCGGGGAGCTGTTTTTT.

This clone was seen more than once but under ten times. V gene TRBV4-1 combines with J gene TRBJ2-3, with D unresolved. The V end lost 4 bases, the J end lost 5 bases, and 10 bases lay between the germline ends. The CDR3 has 13 residues. Germline lookup yields CDR1 MGHRA and CDR2 YSYEKL. CDR3 residues: CASSRVSGDTQYF. The DNA for the CDR3 is TGCGCCAGCAGCCGAGTATCTGGAGATACGCAGTATTTT.

The CDR3 protein is CASSQVMRSGNTIYF. For the CDR3, the DNA is TGCGCCAGCAGCCAAGTAATGAGGTCAGGAAACACCATATATTTT. J is TRBJ1-3 and V is TRBV4-1; D unresolved. The germline CDR1 and CDR2 sequences are MGHRA and YSYEKL. The CDR3 is made up of 15 amino acids. V lost 1 base and J lost 4, with 11 bases in between.

The chain uses TRBV5-4 and TRBJ1-4; TRBD1 agrees at 9 bases. The CDR3 covers 13 residues. V shed 4 bases and J 7 bases; nucleotides not matched to a gene: 2. In germline, CDR1 is SGHNT, CDR2 YYREEE (reference sequence). The CDR3 region has the DNA TGTGCCAGCAGCGACAGGGGGGGTGAAAAACTGTTTTTT. Protein product: CASSDRGGEKLFF.

The rearrangement joins TRBV28 to TRBJ2-7; TRBD1 might be the D (5 bases). The CDR3 loop spans 14 amino acids. V was pared by 6 bases and J by 1 base, with 13 bases between. Germline-derived CDR1 and CDR2 are MDHEN and SYDVKM. In DNA, the CDR3 is TGTGCCAGCAGCCCTCAGGGATTTTCCTACGAGCAGTACTTC. The encoded protein is CASSPQGFSYEQYF.

This clone has just one count. The chain carries TRBV28 and TRBJ2-1, with D maybe TRBD1 (7 bases). Trimming left V 4 bases short and J 5 bases short, with 15 bases between. The CDR3 spans 15 residues. Per the germline V gene, CDR1 is MDHEN and CDR2 is SYDVKM. The CDR3 nucleotides read TGTGCCAGCAGTTGGGAGGCAGGGGGAGACAATGAGCAGTTCTTC. This translates into CASSWEAGGDNEQFF.

The V call is TRBV6-1, the J call TRBJ1-1; a possible D gene is TRBD1 (5 bases). The V and J ends lost 7 bases and 3 bases respectively, with 12 bases between them. This CDR3 region has 13 residues. Germline V gives CDR1 MNHNS, CDR2 SASEGT. As DNA, the CDR3 is TGTGCCAGCATCGGGGGGAGGGACACTGAAGCTTTCTTT. Translated, it gives CASIGGRDTEAFF.

Only a few counts were recorded for this clone. The chain couples TRBV6-4 to TRBJ2-3; D possibly matches TRBD1 or TRBD2 (5 bases each). In germline, CDR1 is MRHNA, CDR2 SNTAGT. Between the trimmed V and J ends, which lost 6 bases and 3 bases, there was a span of 10 bases. This CDR3 has 13 residues. This CDR3 is CASRGTETDTQYF. The CDR3 DNA follows: TGTGCCAGCAGGGGGACCGAGACAGATACGCAGTATTTT.

This clone was counted between two and nine times. V usage is TRBV5-4 and J usage is TRBJ1-1; D gene ambiguous. Trimming took 1 base from V and 3 from J, leaving 16 bases between them. This CDR3 contains 16 residues. Looked up from germline, CDR1 is SGHNT and CDR2 is YYREEE (reference sequence). The CDR3 DNA follows: TGTGCCAGCAGCTTGAGAGGGCGCGGTATGGACACTGAAGCTTTCTTT. It codes for CASSLRGRGMDTEAFF.

The chain is built from TRBV28 and TRBJ2-7; TRBD1 aligns across 8 bases. V dropped 3 bases and J dropped 4; count of bases not matched to a gene: 17. CDR1 and CDR2 from the germline V gene are MDHEN and SYDVKM. This CDR3 is built from 18 residues. DNA for the CDR3: TGTGCCAGCAGTTTGGCCCGGACAGGGAAAGTATTCGGGTACGAGCAGTACTTC. Translating it yields CASSLARTGKVFGYEQYF.

V is TRBV7-3 and J is TRBJ2-3; D gene unclear. V was cut by 4 bases and J by 3 bases, with 5 bases left in between. CDR1 and CDR2 from the germline V gene are SGHTA and FQGTGA. The CDR3 runs 12 residues. The CDR3 sequence: CASSSGTDTQYF. The CDR3 nucleotides are TGTGCCAGCAGCTCGGGTACAGATACGCAGTATTTT.

Only one count was recorded for this clone. The chain employs TRBV11-2 and TRBJ2-7, with 11 positions matching TRBD2. In germline, CDR1 is SGHAT, CDR2 FQNNGV. This CDR3 has 16 residues. J gave up 5 bases and V 3 bases, and 9 bases lay outside the gene matches. The CDR3 sequence: CASSFYSGGAYDEQYF. CDR3 nucleotides: TGTGCCAGCAGCTTTTATAGCGGGGGGGCCTACGACGAGCAGTACTTC. Full variable domain (remainder filled in from reference TRBV11-2 and TRBJ2-7): EAGVAQSPRYKIIEKRQSVAFWCNPISGHATLYWYQQILGQGPKLLIQFQNNGVVDDSQLPKDRFSAERLKGVDSTLKIQPAKLEDSAVYLCASSFYSGGAYDEQYFGPGTRLTVT.

This clone was counted a few times. This chain links TRBV27 with TRBJ2-7; maybe TRBD2 (5 bases). Germline loops: CDR1 MNHEY, CDR2 SMNVEV (reference sequence). Deletions cut 5 bases from V and 5 bases from J, with 19 bases between. The CDR3 length is 15 residues. CDR3 sequence (DNA): TGTGCCAGCAGTCGCCCCTACGGGGAGATCCACGAGCAGTACTTC. Translated: CASSRPYGEIHEQYF.

The chain couples TRBV6-4 to TRBJ2-2, with D perhaps matching TRBD1 (5 bases). The germline V gene has CDR1 MRHNA and CDR2 SNTAGT. The germline V and J ends were trimmed by 2 bases and 3 bases, with 7 bases remaining between them. The length of the CDR3 is 14 residues. The CDR3 DNA follows: TGTGCCAGCAGTGACGGGGCCCACACCGGGGAGCTGTTTTTT. Its translation: CASSDGAHTGELFF.

The V call is TRBV28, the J call TRBJ1-5; TRBD1 is a possible D gene (5 bases). This CDR3 has 21 residues. Trimming removed 2 bases from V and 5 bases from J, with 31 bases in between. Per germline, CDR1 MDHEN and CDR2 SYDVKM. The DNA of the CDR3 is TGTGCCAGCAGTTTAATCTTCCCCCGGGACCCCCAAGGGGCATTCGATCAGCCCCAGCATTTT. It is translated as CASSLIFPRDPQGAFDQPQHF.